This TCR beta chain was recorded in a study of blood T cell repertoires in COVID-19. Study background: The origin of the acute and convalescent COVID-19 samples was the United States, Italy and Spain. T cells, B-cell-depleted T cells, or PBMCs provided the cDNA or gDNA that served as material.

CDR1 and CDR2 (germline): WSHSY, SAAADI. This CDR3 region has 17 residues. J gave up 0 bases and V 4 bases, and 3 bases lay outside the gene matches. In the source study's methods: Using reference gene primer amplification, nucleated cell counts were estimated. The protocol was immunoSEQ multiplex PCR, while the TCRdb copy is restricted to in-frame clones and leaves out a portion. V and J calls and clone size come straight from that table; D and trimming were deduced from the DNA. This table has about 180,000 clones, 83% appearing once. The receptor's source is a human donor in a cohort sampled during active COVID-19. The rearrangement joins TRBV10-2 to TRBJ2-6; 10 bases agree with TRBD1. Material: peripheral blood. The DNA for the CDR3 is TGCGCCAGCAGTGGGACAGGGGGGGCCTCTGGGGCCAACGTCCTGACTTTC. This encodes CASSGTGGASGANVLTF.